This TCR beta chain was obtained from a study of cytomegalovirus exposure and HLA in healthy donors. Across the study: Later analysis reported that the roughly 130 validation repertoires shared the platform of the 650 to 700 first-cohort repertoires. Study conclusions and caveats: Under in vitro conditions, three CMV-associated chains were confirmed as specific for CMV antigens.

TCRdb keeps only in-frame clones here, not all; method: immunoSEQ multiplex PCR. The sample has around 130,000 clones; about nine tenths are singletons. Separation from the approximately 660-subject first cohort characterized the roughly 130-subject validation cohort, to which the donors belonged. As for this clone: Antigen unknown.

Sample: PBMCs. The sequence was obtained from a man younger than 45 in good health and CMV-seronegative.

For the CDR3, the DNA is TGTGCCAGCTCACCGGGGAGCGGGAGTTTTAACGAGCAGTACTTC. Residues: CASSPGSGSFNEQYF. This chain uses TRBV18 with TRBJ2-7, with TRBD2 identical over 8 bases. With 3 bases clipped from V and 5 bases from J, the junction kept 9 bases outside the gene matches. Germline CDR1 KGHSH, CDR2 LQKENI. The CDR3 has 15 residues.